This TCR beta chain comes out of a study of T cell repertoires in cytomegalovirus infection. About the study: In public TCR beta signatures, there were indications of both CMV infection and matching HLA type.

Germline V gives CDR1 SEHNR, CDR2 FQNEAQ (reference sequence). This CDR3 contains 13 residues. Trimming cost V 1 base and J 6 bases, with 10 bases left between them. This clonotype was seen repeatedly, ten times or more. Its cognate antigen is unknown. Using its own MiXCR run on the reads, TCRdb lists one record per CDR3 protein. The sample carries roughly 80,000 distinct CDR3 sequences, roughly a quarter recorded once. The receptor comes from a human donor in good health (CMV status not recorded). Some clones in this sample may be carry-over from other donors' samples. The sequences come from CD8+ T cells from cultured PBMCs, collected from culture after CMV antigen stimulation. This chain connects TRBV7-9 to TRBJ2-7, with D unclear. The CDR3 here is CASSLESGFEQYF. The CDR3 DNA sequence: TGTGCCAGCAGCTTAGAGTCCGGGTTCGAGCAGTACTTC.